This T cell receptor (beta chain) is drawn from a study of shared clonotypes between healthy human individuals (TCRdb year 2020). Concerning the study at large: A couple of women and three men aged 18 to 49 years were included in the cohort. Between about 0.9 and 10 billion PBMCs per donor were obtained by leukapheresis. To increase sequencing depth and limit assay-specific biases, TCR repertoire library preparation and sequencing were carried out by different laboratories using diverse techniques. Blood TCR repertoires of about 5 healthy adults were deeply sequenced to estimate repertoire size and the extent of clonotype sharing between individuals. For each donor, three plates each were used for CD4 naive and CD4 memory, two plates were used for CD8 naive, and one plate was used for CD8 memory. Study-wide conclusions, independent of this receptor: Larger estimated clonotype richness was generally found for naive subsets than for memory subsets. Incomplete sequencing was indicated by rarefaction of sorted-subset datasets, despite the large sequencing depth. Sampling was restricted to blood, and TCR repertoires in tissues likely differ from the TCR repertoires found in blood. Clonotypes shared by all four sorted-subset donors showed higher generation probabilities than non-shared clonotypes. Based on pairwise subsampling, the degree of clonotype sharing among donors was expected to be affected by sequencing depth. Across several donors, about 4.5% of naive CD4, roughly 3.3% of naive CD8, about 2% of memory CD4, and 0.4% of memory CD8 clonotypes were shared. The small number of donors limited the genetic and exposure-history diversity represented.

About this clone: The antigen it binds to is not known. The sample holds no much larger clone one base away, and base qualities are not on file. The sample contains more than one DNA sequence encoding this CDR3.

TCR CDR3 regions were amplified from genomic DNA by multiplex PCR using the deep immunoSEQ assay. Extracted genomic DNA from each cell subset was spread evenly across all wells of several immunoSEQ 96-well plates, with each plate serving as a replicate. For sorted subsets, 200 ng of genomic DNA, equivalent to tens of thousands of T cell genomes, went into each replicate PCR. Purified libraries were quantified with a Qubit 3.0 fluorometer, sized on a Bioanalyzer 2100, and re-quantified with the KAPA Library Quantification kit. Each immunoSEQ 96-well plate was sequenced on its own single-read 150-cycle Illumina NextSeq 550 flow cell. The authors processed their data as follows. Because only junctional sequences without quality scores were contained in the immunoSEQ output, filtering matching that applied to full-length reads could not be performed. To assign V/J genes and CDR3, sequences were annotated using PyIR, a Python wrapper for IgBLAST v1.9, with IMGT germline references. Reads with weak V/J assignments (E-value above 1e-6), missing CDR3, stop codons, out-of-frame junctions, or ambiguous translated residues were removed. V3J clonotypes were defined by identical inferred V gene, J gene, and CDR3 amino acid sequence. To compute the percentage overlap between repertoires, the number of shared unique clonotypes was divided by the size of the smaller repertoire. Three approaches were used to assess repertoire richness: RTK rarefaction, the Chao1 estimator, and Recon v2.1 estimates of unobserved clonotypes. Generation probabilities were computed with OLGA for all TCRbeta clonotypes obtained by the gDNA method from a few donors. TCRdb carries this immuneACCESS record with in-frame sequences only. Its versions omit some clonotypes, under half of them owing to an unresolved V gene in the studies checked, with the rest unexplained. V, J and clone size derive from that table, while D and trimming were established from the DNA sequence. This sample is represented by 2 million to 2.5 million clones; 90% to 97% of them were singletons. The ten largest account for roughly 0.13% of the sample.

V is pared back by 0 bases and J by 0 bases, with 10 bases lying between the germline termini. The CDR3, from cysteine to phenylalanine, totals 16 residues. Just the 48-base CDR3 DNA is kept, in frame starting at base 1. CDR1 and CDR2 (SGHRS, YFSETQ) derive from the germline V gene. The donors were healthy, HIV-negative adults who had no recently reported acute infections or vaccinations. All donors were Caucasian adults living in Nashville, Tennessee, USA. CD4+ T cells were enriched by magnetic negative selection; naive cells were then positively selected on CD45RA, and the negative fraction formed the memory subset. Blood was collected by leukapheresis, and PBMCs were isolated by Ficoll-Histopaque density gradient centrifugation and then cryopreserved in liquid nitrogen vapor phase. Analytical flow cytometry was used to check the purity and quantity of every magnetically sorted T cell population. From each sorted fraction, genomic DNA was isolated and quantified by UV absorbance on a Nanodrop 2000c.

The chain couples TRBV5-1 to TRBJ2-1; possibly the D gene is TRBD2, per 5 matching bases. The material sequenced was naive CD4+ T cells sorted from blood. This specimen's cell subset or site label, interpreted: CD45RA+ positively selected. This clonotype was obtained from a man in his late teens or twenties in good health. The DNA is TGCGCCAGCAGCTTGGTGGCGGGCTCCTCCTACAATGAGCAGTTCTTC. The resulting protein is CASSLVAGSSYNEQFF.